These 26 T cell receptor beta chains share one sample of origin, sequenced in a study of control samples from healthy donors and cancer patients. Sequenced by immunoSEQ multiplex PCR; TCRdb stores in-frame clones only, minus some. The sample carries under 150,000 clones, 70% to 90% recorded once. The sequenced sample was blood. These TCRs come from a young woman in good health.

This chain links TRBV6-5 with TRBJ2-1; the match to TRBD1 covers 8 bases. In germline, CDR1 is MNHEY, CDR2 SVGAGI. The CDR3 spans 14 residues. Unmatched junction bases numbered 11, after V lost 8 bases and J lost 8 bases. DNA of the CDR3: TGTGCCAGCCGACGGACAGGGACCCACCATGAGCAGTTCTTC. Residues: CASRRTGTHHEQFF.

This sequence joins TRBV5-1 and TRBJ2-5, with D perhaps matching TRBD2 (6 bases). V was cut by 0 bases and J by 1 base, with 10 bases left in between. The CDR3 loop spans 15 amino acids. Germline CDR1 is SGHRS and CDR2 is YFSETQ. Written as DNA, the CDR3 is TGCGCCAGCAGCTTGGTCCCCGGGGGCCAAGAGACCCAGTACTTC. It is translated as CASSLVPGGQETQYF.

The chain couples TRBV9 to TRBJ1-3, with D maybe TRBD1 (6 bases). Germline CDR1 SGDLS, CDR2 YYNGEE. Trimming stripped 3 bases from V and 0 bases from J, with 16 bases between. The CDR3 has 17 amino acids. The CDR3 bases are TGTGCCAGCAGCGCCGGGGTACAGGGAAACTCTGGAAACACCATATATTTT. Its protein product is CASSAGVQGNSGNTIYF.

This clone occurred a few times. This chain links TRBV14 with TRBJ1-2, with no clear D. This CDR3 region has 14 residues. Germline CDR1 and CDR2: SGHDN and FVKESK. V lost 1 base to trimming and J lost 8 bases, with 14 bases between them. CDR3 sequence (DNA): TGTGCCAGCAGCCAAGCCCCGGGTACGGCGGGCTACACCTTC. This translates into CASSQAPGTAGYTF.

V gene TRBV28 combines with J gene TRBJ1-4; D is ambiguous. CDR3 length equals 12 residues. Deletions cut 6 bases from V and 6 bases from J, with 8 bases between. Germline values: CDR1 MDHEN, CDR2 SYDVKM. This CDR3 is CASRSPYEKLFF. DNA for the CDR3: TGTGCCAGCAGATCTCCATATGAAAAACTGTTTTTT.

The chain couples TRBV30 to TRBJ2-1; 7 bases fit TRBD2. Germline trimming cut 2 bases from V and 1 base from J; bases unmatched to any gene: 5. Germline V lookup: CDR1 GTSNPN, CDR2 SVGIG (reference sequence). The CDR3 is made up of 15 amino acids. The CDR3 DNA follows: TGTGCCTGGAGTCTTCGCGGGGGTTCCTACAATGAGCAGTTCTTC. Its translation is CAWSLRGGSYNEQFF.

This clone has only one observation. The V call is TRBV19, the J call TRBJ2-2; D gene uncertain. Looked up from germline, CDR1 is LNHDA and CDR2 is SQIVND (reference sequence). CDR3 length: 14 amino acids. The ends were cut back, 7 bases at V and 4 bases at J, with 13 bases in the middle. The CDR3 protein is CASIPARGTGELFF. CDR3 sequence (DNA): TGTGCCAGTATACCGGCTCGAGGCACCGGGGAGCTGTTTTTT. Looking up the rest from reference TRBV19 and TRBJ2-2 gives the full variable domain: DGGITQSPKYLFRKEGQNVTLSCEQNLNHDAMYWYRQDPGQGLRLIYYSQIVNDFQKGDIAEGYSVSREKKESFPLTVTSAQKNPTAFYLCASIPARGTGELFFGEGSRLTVL.

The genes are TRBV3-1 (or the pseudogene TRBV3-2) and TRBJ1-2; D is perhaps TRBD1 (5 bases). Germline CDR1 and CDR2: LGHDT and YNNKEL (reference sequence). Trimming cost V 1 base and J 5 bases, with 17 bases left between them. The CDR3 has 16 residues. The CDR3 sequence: CASSQGPGRTSYGYTF. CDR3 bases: TGTGCCAGCAGCCAAGGTCCGGGACGGACTTCGTATGGCTACACCTTC.

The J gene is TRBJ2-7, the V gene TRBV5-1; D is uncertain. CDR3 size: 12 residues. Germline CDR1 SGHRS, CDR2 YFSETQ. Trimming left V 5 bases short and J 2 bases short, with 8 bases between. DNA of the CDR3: TGCGCCAGCAGTCCAGATACCTACGAGCAGTACTTC. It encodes CASSPDTYEQYF.

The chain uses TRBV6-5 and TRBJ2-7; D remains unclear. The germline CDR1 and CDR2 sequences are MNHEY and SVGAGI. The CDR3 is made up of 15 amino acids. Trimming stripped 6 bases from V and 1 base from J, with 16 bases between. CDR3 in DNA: TGTGCCAGCAGCCGAGTCGGTAGGAAGTCCTACGAGCAGTACTTC. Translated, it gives CASSRVGRKSYEQYF.

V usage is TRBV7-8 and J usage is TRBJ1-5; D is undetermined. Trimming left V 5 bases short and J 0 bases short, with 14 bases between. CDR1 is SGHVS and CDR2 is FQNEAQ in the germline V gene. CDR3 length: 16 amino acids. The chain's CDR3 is CASSPRSGVSNQPQHF. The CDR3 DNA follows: TGTGCCAGCAGCCCGCGGTCTGGGGTTAGCAATCAGCCCCAGCATTTT.

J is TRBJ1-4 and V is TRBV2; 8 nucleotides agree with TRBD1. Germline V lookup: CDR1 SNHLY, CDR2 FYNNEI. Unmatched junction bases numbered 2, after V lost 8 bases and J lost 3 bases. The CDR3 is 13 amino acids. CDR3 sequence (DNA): TGTGCCAGCGGACAGGGACCTAATGAAAAACTGTTTTTT. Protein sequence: CASGQGPNEKLFF.

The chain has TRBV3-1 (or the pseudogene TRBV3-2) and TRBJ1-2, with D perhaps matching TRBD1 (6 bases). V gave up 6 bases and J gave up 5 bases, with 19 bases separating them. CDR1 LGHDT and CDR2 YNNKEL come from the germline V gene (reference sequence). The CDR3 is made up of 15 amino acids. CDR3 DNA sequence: TGTGCCAGCAGTCTGACAGGCCATGGGGGTTATGGCTACACCTTC. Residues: CASSLTGHGGYGYTF.

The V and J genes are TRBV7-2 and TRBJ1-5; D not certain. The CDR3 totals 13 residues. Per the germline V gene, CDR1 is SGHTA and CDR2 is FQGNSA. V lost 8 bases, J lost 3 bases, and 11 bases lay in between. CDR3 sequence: CASEAAANQPQHF. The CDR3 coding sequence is TGTGCCAGCGAAGCGGCGGCCAATCAGCCCCAGCATTTT.

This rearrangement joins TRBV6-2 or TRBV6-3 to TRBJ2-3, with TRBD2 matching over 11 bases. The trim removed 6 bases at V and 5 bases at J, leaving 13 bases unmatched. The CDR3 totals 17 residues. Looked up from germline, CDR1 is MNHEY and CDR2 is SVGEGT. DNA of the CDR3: TGTGCCAGCAGCTTGGGACTAGCGGTAAACTGGGGAGATACGCAGTATTTT. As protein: CASSLGLAVNWGDTQYF.

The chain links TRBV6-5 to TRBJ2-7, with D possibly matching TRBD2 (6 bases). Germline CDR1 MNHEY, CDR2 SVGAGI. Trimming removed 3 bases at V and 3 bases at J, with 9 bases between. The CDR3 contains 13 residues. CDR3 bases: TGTGCCAGCAGTTATTTGCGGGGCTACGAGCAGTACTTC. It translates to CASSYLRGYEQYF.

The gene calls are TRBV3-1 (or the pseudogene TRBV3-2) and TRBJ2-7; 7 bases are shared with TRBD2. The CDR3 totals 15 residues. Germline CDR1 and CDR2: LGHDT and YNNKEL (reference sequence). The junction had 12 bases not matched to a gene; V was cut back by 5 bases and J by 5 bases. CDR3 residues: CASSSTWAGAHEQYF. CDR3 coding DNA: TGTGCCAGCAGCTCAACCTGGGCGGGAGCCCACGAGCAGTACTTC.

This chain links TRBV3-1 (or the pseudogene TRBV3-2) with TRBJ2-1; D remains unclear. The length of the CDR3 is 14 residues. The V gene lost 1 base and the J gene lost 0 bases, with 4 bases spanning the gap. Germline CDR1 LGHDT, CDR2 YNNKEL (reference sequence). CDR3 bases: TGTGCCAGCAGCCAAGCTAGCTCCTACAATGAGCAGTTCTTC. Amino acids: CASSQASSYNEQFF.

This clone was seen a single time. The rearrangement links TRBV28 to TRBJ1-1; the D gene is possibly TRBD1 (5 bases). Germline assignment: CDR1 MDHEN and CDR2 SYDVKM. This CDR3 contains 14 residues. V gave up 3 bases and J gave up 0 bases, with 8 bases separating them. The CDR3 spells CASSFDSMNTEAFF. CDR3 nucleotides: TGTGCCAGCAGTTTCGACAGCATGAACACTGAAGCTTTCTTT. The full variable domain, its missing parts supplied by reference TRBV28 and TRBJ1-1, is DVKVTQSSRYLVKRTGEKVFLECVQDMDHENMFWYRQDPGLGLRLIYFSYDVKMKEKGDIPEGYSVSREKKERFSLILESASTNQTSMYLCASSFDSMNTEAFFGQGTRLTVV.

CDR3 DNA sequence: TGTGCCAGTACCCCGGTAGGGTATGGCTACACCTTC. Translated, it gives CASTPVGYGYTF. The chain combines TRBV19 with TRBJ1-2; D remains unclear. The CDR3 spans 12 residues. The V gene's germline CDR1 is LNHDA and CDR2 SQIVND (reference sequence). Trimming left V 7 bases short and J 5 bases short, with 11 bases between.

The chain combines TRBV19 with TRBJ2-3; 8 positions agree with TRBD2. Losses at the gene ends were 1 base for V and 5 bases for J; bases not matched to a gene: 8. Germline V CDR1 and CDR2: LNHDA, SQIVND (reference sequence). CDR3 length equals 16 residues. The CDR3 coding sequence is TGTGCCAGTAGTATAGGGGAGAGCGGGAGTAGAGATACGCAGTATTTT. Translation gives CASSIGESGSRDTQYF.

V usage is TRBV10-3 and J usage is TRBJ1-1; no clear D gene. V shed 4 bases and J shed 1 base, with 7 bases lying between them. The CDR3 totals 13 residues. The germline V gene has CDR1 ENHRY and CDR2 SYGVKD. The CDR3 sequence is CAISAEPNTEAFF. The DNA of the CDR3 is TGTGCCATCAGTGCGGAACCGAACACTGAAGCTTTCTTT.

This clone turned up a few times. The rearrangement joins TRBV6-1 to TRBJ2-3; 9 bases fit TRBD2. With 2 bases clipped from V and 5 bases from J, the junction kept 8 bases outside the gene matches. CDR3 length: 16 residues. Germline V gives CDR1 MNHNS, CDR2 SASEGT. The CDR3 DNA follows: TGTGCCAGCAGTGAACGGTTTAGCGGGAGCGGAGATACGCAGTATTTT. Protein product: CASSERFSGSGDTQYF.

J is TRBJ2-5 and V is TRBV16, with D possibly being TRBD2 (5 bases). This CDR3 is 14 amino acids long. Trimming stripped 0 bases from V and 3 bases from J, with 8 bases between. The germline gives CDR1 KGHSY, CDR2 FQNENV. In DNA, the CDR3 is TGTGCCAGCAGCCAATCCGGGCGGGAAGAGACCCAGTACTTC. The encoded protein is CASSQSGREETQYF.

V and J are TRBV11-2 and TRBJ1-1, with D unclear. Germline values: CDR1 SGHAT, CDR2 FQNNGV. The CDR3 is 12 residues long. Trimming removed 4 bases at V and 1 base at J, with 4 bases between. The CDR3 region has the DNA TGTGCCAGCAGCTACGGGAACACTGAAGCTTTCTTT. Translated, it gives CASSYGNTEAFF.

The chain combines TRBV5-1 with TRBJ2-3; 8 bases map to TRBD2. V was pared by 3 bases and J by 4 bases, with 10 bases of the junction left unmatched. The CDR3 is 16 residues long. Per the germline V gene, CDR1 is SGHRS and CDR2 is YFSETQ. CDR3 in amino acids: CASSSSIAGSPDTQYF. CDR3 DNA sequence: TGCGCCAGCAGCTCATCGATAGCGGGAAGCCCAGATACGCAGTATTTT.